Sequencing of this TCR beta chain was carried out in a study of T cells in localized non-small cell lung cancer. Study outcomes and limitations: Sequencing was limited to one tumor region, leaving the possibility of heterogeneity open. Adjacent lung tissue had a median 57 of the top 100 clones found in the tumor. Peak T cell clonality was found in uninvolved adjacent lung, exceeding tumor.

Germline CDR1 is SGHRS and CDR2 is YFSETQ. The CDR3 loop spans 16 amino acids. Trimming cost V 6 bases and J 5 bases; bases outside gene matches: 12. About this clone: The antigen remains undetermined.

The method was immunoSEQ multiplex PCR; TCRdb's version includes in-frame clones alone and lacks a portion of them. The repertoire holds about 15,000 clones, around 87% seen once, with 27% in the top ten. This clonotype originated in a male donor older than 55 with stage II lung adenocarcinoma. The sample was peripheral blood mononuclear cells, taken before any cancer treatment. The rearrangement links TRBV5-1 to TRBJ2-3; TRBD2 aligns across 10 bases. In DNA, the CDR3 is TGCGCCAGCACCCCCCCGGAGCGGGAGGGGGGAGATACGCAGTATTTT. Translated, it gives CASTPPEREGGDTQYF. Supplemented by reference TRBV5-1 and TRBJ2-3, the full variable domain reads KAGVTQTPRYLIKTRGQQVTLSCSPISGHRSVSWYQQTPGQGLQFLFEYFSETQRNKGNFPGRFSGRQFSNSRSEMNVSTLELGDSALYLCASTPPEREGGDTQYFGPGTRLTVL.